This T cell receptor beta chain was profiled in a study of Ad26.COV2.S vaccination and SARS-CoV-2 variants. On this clone itself: The antigen is unknown.

Study outcomes and limitations: Researchers reported similar non-spike TCR breadth in vaccine and placebo recipients.

Generated by immunoSEQ multiplex PCR, the TCRdb table keeps only in-frame clones and is missing some. The table has 150,000 to 200,000 clones, 70% to 90% seen once. This CDR3 has 14 residues. V was trimmed by 0 bases and J by 6 bases, leaving 12 bases between them. Per germline, CDR1 SGHVS and CDR2 FQNEAQ. J is TRBJ2-7 and V is TRBV7-8; no clear D gene. Sequencing was performed on peripheral blood, taken after recovery from COVID-19. The origin of this receptor is a human donor who had recovered from COVID-19. The CDR3 DNA is TGTGCCAGCAGCTTAGCTGCCGACTGGGGCGAGCAGTACTTC. It encodes CASSLAADWGEQYF. Drawing the rest from reference TRBV7-8 and TRBJ2-7, the complete variable domain is GAGVSQSPRYKVAKRGQDVALRCDPISGHVSLFWYQQALGQGPEFLTYFQNEAQLDKSGLPSDRFFAERPEGSVSTLKIQRTQQEDSAVYLCASSLAADWGEQYFGPGTRLTVT.